Below, one TCR beta chain is given with its context. Antigen specificity is unknown. The data are from a study of vaccination and CD4 T cells after COVID-19. Regarding treatment: approximately nine-day PBMC culture with coronavirus spike peptide pools or control peptides (ViraFEST assay). Cultured CD4+ T-cell DNA underwent Oncomine TCR Beta short-read sequencing. Via MiXCR, TCRdb re-called the PCR reads, giving one row per CDR3 protein. The table has roughly 20,000 distinct CDR3 sequences, 60% to 80% seen once. The CDR3 has 17 amino acids. Looked up from germline, CDR1 is SGHKS and CDR2 is YYEKEE (reference sequence). V lost 0 bases to trimming and J lost 0 bases, with 16 bases between them.

V gene TRBV5-5 combines with J gene TRBJ2-7; weak D call: TRBD2 (7 bases). The receptor comes from a human donor who received a COVID-19 vaccine. This sample comprised CD4+ T cells from blood, cultured in vitro, obtained before SARS-CoV-2 vaccination. CDR3 protein: CASSLVIGGASSYEQYF. The CDR3 DNA is TGTGCCAGCAGCTTGGTCATTGGGGGGGCCAGCTCCTACGAGCAGTACTTC.